What follows are 16 T cell receptor beta chains derived from one specimen sequenced in a study of Ad26.COV2.S vaccination and SARS-CoV-2 variants. Assay used: immunoSEQ multiplex PCR; TCRdb lists only in-frame clones, some missing. The sample holds about 680,000 clones; roughly 90% are singletons and the top ten take about 1.5%. Treatment in this sample: 19 received Ad26.COV2.S at low or high dose, single or two shots; about 5 received placebo; per-sample allocation not given. Each sample was drawn 63 days after the first injection (of vaccine or placebo). Sequenced here: peripheral blood, sampled in a trial of Ad26.COV2.S vaccine versus placebo. The receptors derive from a person between 18 and 60 years old who received the Ad26.COV2.S COVID-19 vaccine or a placebo.

The V and J genes are TRBV9 and TRBJ2-7, with 7 bases identical to TRBD1. The CDR3 sequence is 14 residues long. CDR1 is SGDLS and CDR2 is YYNGEE in the germline V gene. V was pared by 3 bases and J by 6 bases, with 9 bases of the junction left unmatched. The CDR3 coding sequence is TGTGCCAGCAGCGCCGTCGGACAGGCGGGCGAGCAGTACTTC. Translation gives CASSAVGQAGEQYF.

This clone was observed a single time. This chain uses TRBV6-2 or TRBV6-3 with TRBJ2-3; unclear D gene. The V and J ends lost 0 bases and 2 bases respectively, with 9 bases between them. Germline values: CDR1 MNHEY, CDR2 SVGEGT. The CDR3 has 15 residues. This CDR3 is CASSYSHSDTDTQYF. The CDR3, as DNA: TGTGCCAGCAGTTACTCACACAGCGACACAGATACGCAGTATTTT.

The chain links TRBV7-2 to TRBJ1-6; D is uncertain. This CDR3 is 16 amino acids long. The ends were cut back, 2 bases at V and 5 bases at J, with 13 bases in the middle. Per germline, CDR1 SGHTA and CDR2 FQGNSA. The CDR3 nucleotides are TGTGCCAGCAGCTTATCGGTCCGGCAGAATAATTCACCCCTCCACTTT. Translation: CASSLSVRQNNSPLHF.

Many counts were recorded for this clone. The chain couples TRBV19 to TRBJ2-1, with 10 positions matching TRBD2. The germline V gene has CDR1 LNHDA and CDR2 SQIVND (reference sequence). After removal of 2 bases from V and 3 bases from J, the junction contained 1 base not matched to a gene. The CDR3 runs to 15 residues. DNA of the CDR3: TGTGCCAGTAGTATAACTAGCGGGAACTACAATGAGCAGTTCTTC. Translation: CASSITSGNYNEQFF.

The chain recombines TRBV7-8 with TRBJ1-6, with no clear D. V dropped 5 bases and J dropped 7 bases, with 15 bases sitting between them. This CDR3 has 15 residues. The V gene's germline CDR1 is SGHVS and CDR2 FQNEAQ. The CDR3 DNA sequence: TGTGCCAGCAGCGCGACGACCGGAGGCAATTCACCCCTCCACTTT. It codes for CASSATTGGNSPLHF.

The rearrangement uses TRBV3-1 (or the pseudogene TRBV3-2) and TRBJ2-1; D unclear. Trimming left V 2 bases short and J 2 bases short, with 10 bases between. Per germline, CDR1 LGHDT and CDR2 YNNKEL (reference sequence). The CDR3 is 15 amino acids. In DNA, the CDR3 is TGTGCCAGCAGCCAATACCAGGCTGCCTACAATGAGCAGTTCTTC. Its translation: CASSQYQAAYNEQFF.

The rearrangement uses TRBV19 and TRBJ2-5, with TRBD2 matching over 14 bases. Unmatched junction bases numbered 5, after V lost 5 bases and J lost 3 bases. Germline loops: CDR1 LNHDA, CDR2 SQIVND (reference sequence). The length of the CDR3 is 16 residues. The CDR3 DNA sequence: TGTGCCAGTAGTGCCGGGACTAGCGGGGGAAAAGAGACCCAGTACTTC. Residues: CASSAGTSGGKETQYF.

J is TRBJ2-5 and V is TRBV7-8; TRBD2 matches 7 bases. Per germline, CDR1 SGHVS and CDR2 FQNEAQ. V shed 2 bases and J 13 bases; nucleotides not matched to a gene: 10. This CDR3 spans 13 amino acids. The chain's CDR3 is CASSLTSGDAWYF. The CDR3 DNA follows: TGTGCCAGCAGCTTAACCAGCGGGGATGCCTGGTACTTC.

The chain carries TRBV18 and TRBJ2-7; 8 bases are a match to TRBD1. The CDR3 totals 16 residues. V gave up 2 bases and J gave up 3 bases; unmatched junction bases: 9. Per germline, CDR1 KGHSH and CDR2 LQKENI. CDR3: CASSPGRQGFFYEQYF. In nucleotides, the CDR3 is TGTGCCAGCTCACCAGGCCGACAGGGGTTTTTCTACGAGCAGTACTTC.

The chain has TRBV6-5 and TRBJ1-2, with 9 bases identical to TRBD1. Germline V gives CDR1 MNHEY, CDR2 SVGAGI. J gave up 4 bases and V 4 bases, and 10 bases lay outside the gene matches. The CDR3 consists of 16 residues. As DNA, the CDR3 is TGTGCCAGCAGTTGGGGACAGGGCGCGCTTTTCTATGGCTACACCTTC. Translated: CASSWGQGALFYGYTF.

V usage is TRBV7-8 and J usage is TRBJ2-7; 7 bases map to TRBD2. Germline V gives CDR1 SGHVS, CDR2 FQNEAQ. J was trimmed by 2 bases and V by 3 bases; bases with no gene match: 7. This CDR3 is built from 15 residues. The CDR3 DNA reads TGTGCCAGCAGCTTGGGGCGGGGGAGTACCTACGAGCAGTACTTC. This codes for CASSLGRGSTYEQYF.

The table lists this clone with a count of one. This rearrangement joins TRBV6-2 or TRBV6-3 to TRBJ1-3, with D unresolved. This CDR3 is 17 amino acids long. V lost 2 bases and J lost 0, with 14 bases in between. Per the germline V gene, CDR1 is MNHEY and CDR2 is SVGEGT. CDR3 sequence (DNA): TGTGCCAGCAGTTACACGCTCCGCGAGACCTCTGGAAACACCATATATTTT. Its translation: CASSYTLRETSGNTIYF.

This chain connects TRBV23-1 to TRBJ1-2, with no clear D. TRBV23-1 is recorded as an ORF, its role being uncertain. CDR3 size: 18 residues. V was pared by 10 bases and J by 8 bases, with 35 bases between. The CDR3 here is CATPDAASKLIGPRGYTF. CDR3 coding DNA: TGCGCCACTCCGGACGCGGCTTCGAAGTTAATCGGCCCGAGGGGCTACACCTTC.

The chain combines TRBV18 with TRBJ2-7; TRBD2 agrees at 7 bases. This CDR3 has 15 residues. Germline V gene data show CDR1 as KGHSH and CDR2 as LQKENI. The V and J ends lost 3 bases and 7 bases, in that order; junction bases with no gene match: 12. The CDR3 loop reads CASSPREPVNREQYF. Here the CDR3 DNA reads TGTGCCAGCTCACCGCGGGAGCCGGTGAATCGAGAGCAGTACTTC.

The rearrangement joins TRBV13 to TRBJ2-1; D may be TRBD1 (8 bases). V was pared by 7 bases and J by 4 bases, with 14 bases between. The CDR3 contains 14 residues. Germline V gene data show CDR1 as PRHDT and CDR2 as FYEKMQ (reference sequence). The CDR3 DNA reads TGTGCCAGCACCGACAGGGGAGGGTACAATGAGCAGTTCTTC. This codes for CASTDRGGYNEQFF.

The J gene is TRBJ2-2, the V gene TRBV5-1; D perhaps matches TRBD2 (6 bases). The V gene lost 3 bases and the J gene lost 7 bases, with 19 bases spanning the gap. Germline CDR1 reads SGHRS; CDR2 reads YFSETQ. This CDR3 contains 16 residues. CDR3 DNA: TGCGCCAGCAGCTCAAAACGGGACTCCCTGGGCGGGGAGCTGTTTTTT. This codes for CASSSKRDSLGGELFF.